This T cell receptor (beta chain) was documented in a study of blood T cells in healthy people across ages. Through a sample-barcoded 5' primer and a J-beta primer mix, a second PCR was run for roughly 7 to 11 cycles. Every cDNA molecule carried a tag from a template-switch adaptor bearing 12 random nucleotides. From the 5' RACE reads, TCRdb called clonotypes with MiXCR, one entry per CDR3 protein. The sample contains some 760,000 distinct CDR3 sequences, roughly 25% of which appear only once. Germline loops: CDR1 SGDLS, CDR2 YYNGEE. The CDR3 contains 15 residues. V lost 4 bases, J lost 0 bases, and 14 bases lay in between. This clonotype was observed a handful of times. These same data were also listed under a study on T cells of mothers and their children.

The sequencing sample was made of blood. This TCR came from a boy aged 5-17 years in good health. The chain combines TRBV9 with TRBJ2-7; D is perhaps TRBD2 (6 bases). CDR3 protein: CASSPAGRSSYEQYF. The CDR3, as DNA: TGTGCCAGCAGCCCCGCGGGGAGAAGCTCCTACGAGCAGTACTTC. The full variable domain, rest sourced from reference TRBV9 and TRBJ2-7, is DSGVTQTPKHLITATGQRVTLRCSPRSGDLSVYWYQQSLDQGLQFLIQYYNGEERAKGNILERFSAQQFPDLHSELNLSSLELGDSALYFCASSPAGRSSYEQYFGPGTRLTVT.